The 31 T cell receptor beta chains reported below all come from one sample, sequenced in a study of neoadjuvant nivolumab and ipilimumab in lung cancer. The data were produced by immunoSEQ multiplex PCR, yet TCRdb's version contains in-frame clones alone and is incomplete. The sample records approximately 17,000 clones, more than 70% being singletons. This specimen consisted of tumor tissue, obtained after neoadjuvant nivolumab, alone or with ipilimumab, at or shortly before surgery. These receptors all come from an adult with non-small cell lung cancer.

The J gene is TRBJ1-6, the V gene TRBV7-9; D gene uncertain. The V end was cut by 1 base, the J end by 10 bases, with 5 bases between. CDR1 and CDR2 from the germline V gene are SEHNR and FQNEAQ (reference sequence). This CDR3 has 12 amino acids. CDR3 loop: CASSLGQSPLHF. The CDR3 region has the DNA TGTGCCAGCAGCTTAGGGCAATCACCCCTCCACTTT.

This clone was observed a handful of times. The chain combines TRBV4-2 with TRBJ2-1; 9 nucleotides match TRBD1. The CDR3 sequence is 13 residues long. The germline CDR1 and CDR2 sequences are LGHNA and YNFKEQ. Germline trimming cut 6 bases from V and 8 bases from J; bases unmatched to any gene: 5. The CDR3: CASSRTGVDEQFF. For the CDR3, the DNA is TGTGCCAGCAGTCGGACAGGGGTCGATGAGCAGTTCTTC.

The chain recombines TRBV11-2 with TRBJ1-2; D gene unclear. V dropped 1 base and J dropped 1 base, with 16 bases sitting between them. The CDR3 runs 17 residues. The germline V gene encodes CDR1 SGHAT and CDR2 FQNNGV. This chain's CDR3 is CASSLVSPAGVNYGYTF. CDR3 sequence (DNA): TGTGCCAGCAGCTTAGTCTCTCCGGCCGGGGTTAACTATGGCTACACCTTC. Variable domain in full (rest from reference TRBV11-2 and TRBJ1-2): EAGVAQSPRYKIIEKRQSVAFWCNPISGHATLYWYQQILGQGPKLLIQFQNNGVVDDSQLPKDRFSAERLKGVDSTLKIQPAKLEDSAVYLCASSLVSPAGVNYGYTFGSGTRLTVV.

This clone has just a few counts. This chain joins TRBV18 and TRBJ2-5; 11 nucleotides agree with TRBD1. The CDR3 runs to 14 residues. V lost 8 bases and J lost 5; bases outside the gene matches: 7. The germline V gene encodes CDR1 KGHSH and CDR2 LQKENI. This CDR3 is CASTAGQGAETQYF. CDR3 coding DNA: TGTGCCAGCACAGCCGGACAGGGGGCCGAGACCCAGTACTTC. The full variable domain, with the rest looked up from reference TRBV18 and TRBJ2-5, is NAGVMQNPRHLVRRRGQEARLRCSPMKGHSHVYWYRQLPEEGLKFMVYLQKENIIDESGMPKERFSAEFPKEGPSILRIQQVVRGDSAAYFCASTAGQGAETQYFGPGTRLLVL.

The chain is built from TRBV5-1 and TRBJ1-1; possibly TRBD1 for D (5 bases). Trimming took off 4 bases at V and 4 bases at J, with 11 bases between the two ends. CDR1 is SGHRS and CDR2 is YFSETQ in the germline V gene. CDR3 length equals 13 residues. The CDR3 region is CASSTLGTTEAFF. The CDR3, as DNA: TGCGCCAGCAGCACCCTGGGGACCACTGAAGCTTTCTTT.

This chain links TRBV11-1 with TRBJ2-5; D may match TRBD1 or TRBD2 (6 bases each). Trimming shortened V by 1 base and J by 4 bases, and 16 bases separated the two germline ends. Per the germline V gene, CDR1 is SGHAT and CDR2 is FQDESV (reference sequence). The CDR3 runs to 16 residues. The CDR3 nucleotides read TGTGCCAGCAGCTTAGGGGGGGCGAGGGTCGGAGAGACCCAGTACTTC. Translation gives CASSLGGARVGETQYF.

The chain combines TRBV30 with TRBJ1-2; no firm D call. The length of the CDR3 is 14 residues. Germline loops: CDR1 GTSNPN, CDR2 SVGIG (reference sequence). The V and J ends lost 0 bases and 0 bases respectively, with 8 bases between them. The CDR3 region has the DNA TGTGCCTGGAGTGTAGGGCAGCCTAACTATGGCTACACCTTC. Its protein product is CAWSVGQPNYGYTF.

The rearrangement links TRBV18 to TRBJ1-1; D unclear. This CDR3 is built from 15 residues. V lost 4 bases and J 1 base, leaving 13 bases between the germline ends. Germline CDR1 is KGHSH and CDR2 is LQKENI. The CDR3 sequence is CASSQLNSQNTEAFF. The CDR3 DNA follows: TGTGCCAGCTCACAACTCAACAGCCAGAACACTGAAGCTTTCTTT. The full variable domain, completed using reference TRBV18 and TRBJ1-1, is NAGVMQNPRHLVRRRGQEARLRCSPMKGHSHVYWYRQLPEEGLKFMVYLQKENIIDESGMPKERFSAEFPKEGPSILRIQQVVRGDSAAYFCASSQLNSQNTEAFFGQGTRLTVV.

The chain recombines TRBV7-8 with TRBJ2-1; D is perhaps TRBD1 (6 bases). Trimming took off 6 bases at V and 0 bases at J, with 12 bases between the two ends. The CDR3 totals 15 residues. From germline, CDR1 is SGHVS and CDR2 FQNEAQ. The CDR3 DNA sequence: TGTGCCAGCAGACCTACAGGGAGCTCCTACAATGAGCAGTTCTTC. It specifies CASRPTGSSYNEQFF. Based on the CDR3 plus reference TRBV7-8 and TRBJ2-1, the full variable domain is GAGVSQSPRYKVAKRGQDVALRCDPISGHVSLFWYQQALGQGPEFLTYFQNEAQLDKSGLPSDRFFAERPEGSVSTLKIQRTQQEDSAVYLCASRPTGSSYNEQFFGPGTRLTVL.

This clone has just a few counts. The chain employs TRBV5-4 and TRBJ1-1, with D maybe TRBD1 (5 bases). The CDR3 contains 15 residues. The germline V gene has CDR1 SGHNT and CDR2 YYREEE (reference sequence). Trimming stripped 6 bases from V and 0 bases from J, with 15 bases between. The CDR3: CASTWGGNLNTEAFF. In DNA form, the CDR3 reads TGTGCCAGCACCTGGGGCGGAAATTTGAACACTGAAGCTTTCTTT.

In nucleotides, the CDR3 is TGTGCCAGCAATTATGGAACCCAGGGGGCTGGTGAGCAGTTCTTC. Translating it yields CASNYGTQGAGEQFF. The genes are TRBV6-5 and TRBJ2-1; TRBD1 aligns across 8 bases. With V trimmed by 7 bases and J by 9 bases, 14 bases remained unmatched. This CDR3 is 15 amino acids long. Germline CDR1 is MNHEY and CDR2 is SVGAGI.

The chain couples TRBV4-1 to TRBJ1-4; TRBD1 matches 7 bases. J lost 2 bases, V lost 2 bases, and 5 bases had no gene match. This CDR3 has 16 residues. Germline CDR1 reads MGHRA; CDR2 reads YSYEKL. CDR3 residues: CASSQKQGGTNEKLFF. The DNA for the CDR3 is TGCGCCAGCAGCCAAAAGCAGGGGGGGACTAATGAAAAACTGTTTTTT.

In its sample, this clone was seen a few times. This chain joins TRBV29-1 and TRBJ1-1, with 7 bases that match TRBD1. Germline V CDR1 and CDR2: SQVTM, ANQGSEA. The CDR3 contains 12 residues. V dropped 7 bases and J dropped 2; count of bases not matched to a gene: 4. In DNA form, the CDR3 reads TGCAGCGCAGGACAGGTAAACACTGAAGCTTTCTTT. The encoded protein is CSAGQVNTEAFF.

The rearrangement links TRBV6-5 to TRBJ1-2, with no clear D. This CDR3 spans 13 amino acids. The V gene's germline CDR1 is MNHEY and CDR2 SVGAGI. Trimming pared 6 bases from V and 4 bases from J, leaving 12 bases between. CDR3 in DNA: TGTGCCAGCAGAGCGACGGGTCTCTATGGCTACACCTTC. It yields the protein CASRATGLYGYTF.

The chain carries TRBV6-5 and TRBJ2-7, with a possible D match to TRBD1 (6 bases). Between the trimmed V and J ends, which lost 4 bases and 9 bases, there was a span of 16 bases. Germline V gene lookup returns CDR1 MNHEY and CDR2 SVGAGI. CDR3 length: 13 residues. The CDR3 DNA follows: TGTGCCAGCAGTTTTCTCAGGGGACGGGTGCAGTACTTC. Translation: CASSFLRGRVQYF.

V gene TRBV29-1 combines with J gene TRBJ1-1; 8 positions match TRBD1. Germline lookup yields CDR1 SQVTM and CDR2 ANQGSEA. This CDR3 is 13 amino acids long. V was clipped by 5 bases and J by 10 bases; unmatched bases: 12. The CDR3 region is CSVSGTGGLGAFF. CDR3 bases: TGCAGCGTTTCCGGGACAGGTGGCCTGGGAGCTTTCTTT.

The V and J genes are TRBV9 and TRBJ1-5, with 8 nucleotides matching TRBD1. Germline V lookup: CDR1 SGDLS, CDR2 YYNGEE. The CDR3 consists of 15 residues. V trimming: 2 bases; J trimming: 6 bases; junction bases outside the gene matches: 7. CDR3 region: CASSVSDRAGQPQHF. The CDR3 DNA reads as TGTGCCAGCAGCGTTTCGGACAGGGCCGGTCAGCCCCAGCATTTT.

This sequence joins TRBV19 and TRBJ1-1, with D perhaps TRBD1 (6 bases). V was shortened by 5 bases and J by 0 bases, with 19 bases between the two germline ends. This CDR3 spans 17 amino acids. From germline, CDR1 is LNHDA and CDR2 SQIVND (reference sequence). DNA for the CDR3: TGTGCCAGTAGTGATTACACGGGGGGGCACTTGAACACTGAAGCTTTCTTT. This sequence encodes CASSDYTGGHLNTEAFF.

This rearrangement joins TRBV19 to TRBJ1-2, with D tentatively TRBD1 (6 bases). Trimming took off 3 bases at V and 8 bases at J, with 22 bases between the two ends. Germline V gives CDR1 LNHDA, CDR2 SQIVND (reference sequence). The CDR3 runs 16 residues. The CDR3 sequence: CASSIGAGALGRGYTF. The CDR3, as DNA: TGTGCCAGTAGTATCGGGGCAGGGGCCTTGGGTAGGGGCTACACCTTC.

The chain couples TRBV5-1 to TRBJ1-5; 10 nucleotides align to TRBD1. Germline lookup yields CDR1 SGHRS and CDR2 YFSETQ. The CDR3 length is 14 residues. The J segment lost 6 bases and the V segment lost 4 bases, leaving 4 bases of the junction unmatched. The CDR3 DNA follows: TGCGCCAGCAGCGCGACAGGGGGCGGTCAGCCCCAGCATTTT. This gives the protein CASSATGGGQPQHF.

The chain employs TRBV10-3 and TRBJ1-5; D is undetermined. The V end was cut by 4 bases, the J end by 0 bases, with 10 bases between. Germline values: CDR1 ENHRY, CDR2 SYGVKD. The CDR3 covers 15 residues. CDR3 in DNA: TGTGCCATCAGTGCGACACGGGCTAGCAATCAGCCCCAGCATTTT. Protein: CAISATRASNQPQHF.

The gene calls are TRBV5-1 and TRBJ2-5, with unresolved D. The CDR3 extends over 15 amino acids. V was pared by 0 bases and J by 4 bases, with 13 bases between. Germline V gene lookup returns CDR1 SGHRS and CDR2 YFSETQ. CDR3 bases: TGCGCCAGCAGCTTGGCCGGGTTGATCCGAGAGACCCAGTACTTC. This gives the protein CASSLAGLIRETQYF.

The V call is TRBV15, the J call TRBJ2-7, with TRBD1 matching over 8 bases. V lost 5 bases, J lost 4 bases, and 7 bases stayed unmatched. This CDR3 comprises 14 residues. Germline CDR1 is LNHNV and CDR2 is YYDKDF (reference sequence). This CDR3 reads CATSSGGARYEQYF. The CDR3, as DNA: TGTGCCACCAGCTCAGGGGGCGCAAGGTACGAGCAGTACTTC. The full variable domain, rest sourced from reference TRBV15 and TRBJ2-7, is DAMVIQNPRYQVTQFGKPVTLSCSQTLNHNVMYWYQQKSSQAPKLLFHYYDKDFNNEADTPDNFQSRRPNTSFCFLDIRSPGLGDTAMYLCATSSGGARYEQYFGPGTRLTVT.

This chain joins TRBV7-2 and TRBJ2-1; 9 bases are shared with TRBD2. The CDR3 has 16 residues. V dropped 1 base and J dropped 5; count of bases not matched to a gene: 6. Germline V gives CDR1 SGHTA, CDR2 FQGNSA. CDR3 region: CASSLGGGLANNEQFF. Written as DNA, the CDR3 is TGTGCCAGCAGCTTAGGCGGGGGACTAGCTAACAATGAGCAGTTCTTC. Together with reference TRBV7-2 and TRBJ2-1, the CDR3 gives the full variable domain: GAGVSQSPSNKVTEKGKDVELRCDPISGHTALYWYRQSLGQGLEFLIYFQGNSAPDKSGLPSDRFSAERTGGSVSTLTIQRTQQEDSAVYLCASSLGGGLANNEQFFGPGTRLTVL.

There are a few counts of this clone. This chain links TRBV19 with TRBJ2-7, with 11 bases matching TRBD1. CDR3 length: 19 residues. Germline CDR1 and CDR2: LNHDA and SQIVND (reference sequence). Trimming took 4 bases from V and 6 from J; bases not matched to a gene: 20. The CDR3 spells CASSTRSGTGGSLLAEQYF. CDR3 coding DNA: TGTGCCAGTAGTACCCGATCCGGGACAGGGGGGTCCCTACTCGCCGAGCAGTACTTC.

J is TRBJ1-1 and V is TRBV14, with D maybe TRBD1 (5 bases). V was clipped by 4 bases and J by 3 bases, with 9 bases between them. This CDR3 is 13 amino acids long. The germline V gene has CDR1 SGHDN and CDR2 FVKESK. The CDR3 DNA reads TGTGCCAGCAGCCCCCGGGGGGACACTGAAGCTTTCTTT. This codes for CASSPRGDTEAFF.

J is TRBJ1-5 and V is TRBV4-3; D unclear. Trimming removed 0 bases from V and 4 bases from J, with 13 bases in between. Germline V gives CDR1 LGHNA, CDR2 YSLEER. The length of the CDR3 is 16 residues. The CDR3 nucleotides read TGCGCCAGCAGCCAAGAGGTAGGCGGGCGAAATCAGCCCCAGCATTTT. It is translated as CASSQEVGGRNQPQHF.

This clone is judged medium-sized. The gene calls are TRBV19 and TRBJ1-1; tentatively, D is TRBD1 (5 bases). V shed 0 bases and J shed 3 bases, with 14 bases lying between them. The CDR3 covers 16 residues. Germline CDR1 reads LNHDA; CDR2 reads SQIVND (reference sequence). The CDR3 sequence is CASSIDRTGRDTEAFF. Written as DNA, the CDR3 is TGTGCCAGTAGTATAGATCGCACAGGTAGGGACACTGAAGCTTTCTTT.

This chain joins TRBV2 and TRBJ2-7; TRBD1 is a possible D gene (8 bases). The CDR3 totals 16 residues. Trimming cost V 7 bases and J 2 bases, with 21 bases left between them. Germline CDR1 reads SNHLY; CDR2 reads FYNNEI. The CDR3 nucleotides are TGTGCCAGCAAGGGGGGGACCGGGACAGGAGCCTACGAGCAGTACTTC. Protein sequence: CASKGGTGTGAYEQYF.

The V gene is TRBV6-1, the J gene TRBJ2-1; 9 nucleotides match TRBD2. CDR3 length: 16 residues. Germline V CDR1 and CDR2: MNHNS, SASEGT. Trimming at V came to 3 bases and at J to 6 bases, leaving 9 bases not matched to a gene. The CDR3 DNA reads TGTGCCAGCAGTGATTCAGGCAGCGGGGGGTTCAATGAGCAGTTCTTC. Residues: CASSDSGSGGFNEQFF.

This clone was picked up a small number of times. The rearrangement links TRBV6-6 to TRBJ1-4, with D uncertain. Deletions cut 2 bases from V and 8 bases from J, with 15 bases between. Germline-derived CDR1 and CDR2 are MNHNY and SVGAGI (reference sequence). This CDR3 contains 15 residues. CDR3 sequence reads: CASSYGTRGSEKLFF. The CDR3 DNA sequence: TGTGCCAGCAGTTACGGTACTCGGGGATCAGAAAAACTGTTTTTT.